Detailed here is one T cell receptor (beta chain). The length of the CDR3 is 17 residues. CDR1 SQVTM and CDR2 ANQGSEA come from the germline V gene. V lost 5 bases and J lost 4; bases outside the gene matches: 13. These data are taken from a study of healthy donors' naive CD4 and CD8 T cells. Study-level information: Donors spanned ages 20-25, 40-50 and 60-70 years, half female.

Starting from roughly 0.55 ug of total RNA, TCR libraries were made with linear amplification. TCRdb reanalysed the reads using MiXCR and keeps one entry per CDR3 protein. The sample yields about 180,000 distinct CDR3 sequences, about 76% seen once. Sequences were obtained from naive CD4+ and CD8+ T cells sorted from blood, pooled from several donors. The rearrangement links TRBV29-1 to TRBJ2-1, with 11 positions matching TRBD2. The clonotype originates from a pool of human donors in good health; the sample pools cells from several healthy donors. The CDR3 DNA sequence: TGCAGCGTTTCCGGGACTAGCGGAGGTGGGGTTTACAATGAGCAGTTCTTC. Translating it yields CSVSGTSGGGVYNEQFF.